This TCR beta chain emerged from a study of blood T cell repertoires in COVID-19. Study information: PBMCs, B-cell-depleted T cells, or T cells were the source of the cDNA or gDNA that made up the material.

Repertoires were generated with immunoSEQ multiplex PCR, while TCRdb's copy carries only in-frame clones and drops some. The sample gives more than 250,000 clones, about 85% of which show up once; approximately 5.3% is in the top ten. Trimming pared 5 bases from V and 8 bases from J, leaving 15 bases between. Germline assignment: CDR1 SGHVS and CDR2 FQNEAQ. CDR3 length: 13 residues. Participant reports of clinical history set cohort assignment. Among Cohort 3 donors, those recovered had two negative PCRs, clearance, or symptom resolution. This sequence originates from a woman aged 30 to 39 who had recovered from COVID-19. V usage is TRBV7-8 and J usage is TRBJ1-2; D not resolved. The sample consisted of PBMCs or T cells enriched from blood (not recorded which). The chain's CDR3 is CASSPPLERGYTF. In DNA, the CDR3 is TGTGCCAGCAGCCCCCCACTGGAGAGGGGCTACACCTTC.